The clone carrying this TCR beta chain was observed a few times. Its antigen is not identified. Per germline, CDR1 SGHRS and CDR2 YFSETQ. The CDR3 is 14 residues long. V gave up 3 bases and J gave up 2 bases, with 10 bases separating them. These data originate in a study of blood T cells in healthy people across ages. Study conclusions and caveats: The recorded TCR beta diversity per million T cells decreased in a roughly linear manner with age. Underestimates were what the diversity estimates from one million T cells were considered to be. Unsorted PBMCs prevented conclusive naive versus antigen-experienced comparison.

For the second PCR, which ran for roughly 6 to 11 cycles, a sample-barcoded 5' primer and a J-beta primer mix were used. Each cDNA molecule was tagged by a template-switch adaptor with 12 random nucleotides. TCRdb used MiXCR to reprocess the 5' RACE reads, holding one entry per CDR3 protein. Of roughly 800,000 distinct CDR3 sequences listed, roughly 25% were seen once; the top ten hold under 4.5%. This sample also appeared in a second study, on T cells of mothers and their children.

The origin of this receptor is a boy younger than 18 in good health. The chain has TRBV5-1 and TRBJ2-3; D is ambiguous. Sequences were obtained from blood. The CDR3 DNA is TGCGCCAGCAGCTCCGGATACGTCACAGATACGCAGTATTTT. It translates to CASSSGYVTDTQYF.